A single sample is the source of the 28 T cell receptor beta chains below, sequenced in a study of tumor and adjacent non-tumor tissue in lung cancer. No cell sorting was done before RNA was extracted from the tissue. TCRbeta libraries were built with three rounds of nested PCR, modified from ARM-PCR. In TCRdb, the multiplex PCR reads were re-called with MiXCR into one record per CDR3 protein. This table has 55,000 to 70,000 distinct CDR3 sequences, roughly 60% appearing once. The sample taken for sequencing was lung tumor tissue. The receptors come from a man in his fifties with non-small cell lung cancer.

This clonotype was seen many times. This CDR3 fails to terminate in the conserved phenylalanine or tryptophan, so it likely reflects a read error. The genes are TRBV4-2 and TRBJ1-6, with a possible D match to TRBD1 (6 bases). The length of the CDR3 is 18 residues. Trimming pared 1 base from V and 8 bases from J, leaving 21 bases between. Germline loops: CDR1 LGHNA, CDR2 YNFKEQ. The CDR3 nucleotides read TGTGCCAGCAGCCAAGCGGTCCTGCAACAGGGAGCCCATTCACCCCTCCACCTT. It yields the protein CASSQAVLQQGAHSPLHL.

Regarding this clonotype: One end of the junction is discordant with germline, which a read error may explain. The rearrangement joins TRBV10-1 to TRBJ1-5, with unresolved D. CDR3 length equals 12 residues. The V gene's germline CDR1 is WNHNN and CDR2 SYGVQD (reference sequence). CDR3 amino acids: CASRNNNQPEYF. Here the CDR3 DNA reads TGCGCCAGCAGAAATAACAATCAGCCCGAGTATTTT.

Notes on this clonotype: One end of the junction does not line up with germline, which may come from a read error. Written as DNA, the CDR3 is TGTGCCTGGGGTGTCCAGGCGGGACTAGCTATCTACGAGCAGTACTTC. Translated, it gives CAWGVQAGLAIYEQYF. The chain joins TRBV30 to TRBJ2-7; TRBD2 matches 9 bases. The germline gives CDR1 GTSNPN, CDR2 SVGIG (reference sequence). The CDR3 consists of 16 residues.

This clonotype occurred a few times. This chain joins TRBV7-8 and TRBJ1-1, with D possibly being TRBD1 (5 bases). This CDR3 contains 15 residues. Per germline, CDR1 SGHVS and CDR2 FQNEAQ. V shed 0 bases and J shed 5 bases, with 13 bases lying between them. The CDR3 DNA follows: TGTGCCAGCAGCTTAGCGTTGCAGGGAGAAACTGAAGCTTTCTTT. This translates into CASSLALQGETEAFF.

A few counts support this clonotype. Just one base apart from a much larger clone, this may be a read error. The chain couples TRBV4-1 to TRBJ2-3, with D unresolved. V lost 1 base and J 6 bases, leaving 11 bases between the germline ends. CDR3 length equals 14 residues. Germline V lookup: CDR1 MGHRA, CDR2 YSYEKL. CDR3 residues: CASSQGCPADTQYF. CDR3 nucleotide sequence: TGCGCCAGCAGCCAAGGATGCCCCGCGGATACGCAGTATTTT.

In regard to this clonotype: A read error may produce the germline difference seen at one junction end. The V call is TRBV29-1, the J call TRBJ2-7, with 10 bases identical to TRBD2. Germline V gene lookup returns CDR1 SQVTM and CDR2 ANQGSEA. This CDR3 is built from 13 residues. The CDR3 coding sequence is TGCAGCGCCGCTCCTAGCGGGGGCTACGAGCTGTACTTC. It encodes CSAAPSGGYELYF.

This clonotype was seen repeatedly, ten times or more. This chain uses TRBV4-2 with TRBJ1-4; D not resolved. V was trimmed by 2 bases and J by 7 bases, leaving 17 bases between them. This CDR3 has 16 residues. CDR1 and CDR2 from the germline V gene are LGHNA and YNFKEQ. The CDR3 spells CASSQPAGVDAEKLFF. CDR3 coding DNA: TGTGCCAGCAGCCAACCCGCCGGGGTCGACGCTGAAAAACTGTTTTTT.

As for this clonotype: A much larger clonotype is one base distant, so this may be a read error. The chain is built from TRBV28 and TRBJ2-5; no clear D gene. CDR1 and CDR2 (germline): MDHEN, SYDVKM. The CDR3 totals 15 residues. The CDR3 DNA reads TGTGCCAGCAGTTTCCGTCCCCCCGCCCGAGAGACCCGGTACTTC. Translated, it gives CASSFRPPARETRYF. The whole variable domain, filled in from reference TRBV28 and TRBJ2-5, reads DVKVTQSSRYLVKRTGEKVFLECVQDMDHENMFWYRQDPGLGLRLIYFSYDVKMKEKGDIPEGYSVSREKKERFSLILESASTNQTSMYLCASSFRPPARETRYFGPGTRLLVL.

On this clonotype: The final CDR3 position lacks the conserved phenylalanine or tryptophan, pointing to a likely read error. The DNA is left out, because the CDR3 cannot be placed on it with certainty; the CDR3 is given as TCRdb lists it. The chain uses TRBV28 and TRBJ2-7; no DNA check was done on the table's D call, TRBD2. The CDR3 is 13 amino acids long, termini counted. The germline V gene encodes CDR1 MDHEN and CDR2 SYDVKM. The chain's CDR3 is CASSLSGGRVGYL.

This clonotype was seen at least ten times. The rearrangement links TRBV29-1 to TRBJ1-1; TRBD1 matches at 7 bases. This CDR3 has 13 amino acids. The germline CDR1 and CDR2 sequences are SQVTM and ANQGSEA. Trimming at V came to 6 bases and at J to 0 bases, leaving 4 bases not matched to a gene. The CDR3 protein is CSVQQGLNTEAFF. DNA for the CDR3: TGCAGCGTGCAACAGGGGCTGAACACTGAAGCTTTCTTT.

A remark on this clonotype: Being one base from a much bigger clone, this may be a read error. The genes are TRBV12-3 or TRBV12-4 and TRBJ2-7, with 7 nucleotides matching TRBD1. Losses at the gene ends were 3 bases for V and 9 bases for J; bases not matched to a gene: 11. CDR3 size: 14 residues. The CDR3 DNA is TGTGCCAGCAGTTTTGGGACAGTCAATGGAAGGCAGTACTTC. Its protein product is CASSFGTVNGRQYF.

In its sample, this clonotype was seen a few times. The junction differs from germline at one of its ends, possibly a read error. The J gene is TRBJ2-4, the V gene TRBV12-3 or TRBV12-4; D gene uncertain. This CDR3 is 14 amino acids long. The CDR3, as DNA: TGTGCCAGCAGTTTACTTGGAGCCGAAAACATTCAGTACTTC. This codes for CASSLLGAENIQYF.

This clonotype has only a few counts. The rearrangement links TRBV5-1 to TRBJ2-7; TRBD2 agrees at 10 bases. Germline V gene sequence: CDR1 SGHRS, CDR2 YFSETQ. This CDR3 has 14 residues. Trimming cost V 4 bases and J 2 bases; bases outside gene matches: 3. CDR3: CASSSSGGTYEQYF. Here the CDR3 DNA reads TGCGCCAGCAGCAGTAGCGGGGGGACCTACGAGCAGTACTTC.

The chain is built from TRBV14 and TRBJ2-1, with D possibly being TRBD2 (6 bases). This CDR3 has 15 residues. Trimming removed 4 bases at V and 4 bases at J, with 14 bases between. The germline CDR1 and CDR2 sequences are SGHDN and FVKESK. Written as DNA, the CDR3 is TGTGCCAGCAGCCCCACATTGGGGAGGTACAATGAGCAGTTCTTC. Amino acid sequence: CASSPTLGRYNEQFF.

The chain couples TRBV20-1 to TRBJ2-7, with D uncertain. Per the germline V gene, CDR1 is DFQATT and CDR2 is SNEGSKA (reference sequence). Trimming removed 5 bases from V and 4 bases from J, with 15 bases in between. This CDR3 contains 13 residues. CDR3 bases: TGCAGTGCTCTACCCGCCTTGGGGTACGAGCAGTACTTC. Its translation: CSALPALGYEQYF.

In this sample, this clonotype turned up a few times. The rearrangement links TRBV5-1 to TRBJ2-4, with 7 bases matching TRBD2. V shed 6 bases and J 8 bases; nucleotides not matched to a gene: 8. The germline gives CDR1 SGHRS, CDR2 YFSETQ. The CDR3 has 13 amino acids. The CDR3 sequence is CASTGGGLDIQYF. CDR3 DNA: TGCGCCAGCACGGGGGGAGGCCTGGACATTCAGTACTTC.

This clonotype was counted many times. The chain has TRBV29-1 and TRBJ2-7, with TRBD2 identical over 14 bases. With 0 bases clipped from V and 5 bases from J, the junction kept 3 bases outside the gene matches. The CDR3 is made up of 15 amino acids. CDR1 is SQVTM, CDR2 ANQGSEA, per germline. This chain's CDR3 is CSVEDGGLAGDEQYF. DNA for the CDR3: TGCAGCGTTGAAGACGGGGGACTAGCGGGAGACGAGCAGTACTTC.

This rearrangement joins TRBV29-1 to TRBJ1-1, with a tentative D call TRBD1 (6 bases). Germline assignment: CDR1 SQVTM and CDR2 ANQGSEA. The CDR3 sequence is 12 residues long. The CDR3 sequence is CRCGQMNTEAFF. The CDR3 DNA reads TGCCGCTGCGGACAGATGAACACTGAAGCTTTCTTT.

This clonotype was observed at least ten times. The CDR3 coding sequence is TGTGCCAGCAGTCTCGCCGGGTCCTACGAGCAGTACTTC. Amino acid sequence: CASSLAGSYEQYF. The rearrangement uses TRBV25-1 and TRBJ2-7; D remains ambiguous. Germline CDR1 reads MGHDK; CDR2 reads SYGVNS. The CDR3 spans 13 residues. V was clipped by 5 bases and J by 1 base, with 9 bases between them.

This chain joins TRBV20-1 and TRBJ2-5; tentatively, D is TRBD2 (6 bases). CDR3 length: 12 amino acids. CDR1 DFQATT and CDR2 SNEGSKA come from the germline V gene (reference sequence). The germline V and J ends were trimmed by 5 bases and 5 bases, with 12 bases remaining between them. The CDR3 bases are TGCAGTGCTGACGGGGGAGTGGAGACCCAGTACTTC. Protein product: CSADGGVETQYF.

Ten or more counts support this clonotype. The rearrangement uses TRBV27 and TRBJ2-1; D not resolved. The CDR3 is 14 amino acids. From germline, CDR1 is MNHEY and CDR2 SMNVEV (reference sequence). Trimming cost V 2 bases and J 0 bases, with 5 bases left between them. The CDR3 region is CASSLQNSYNEQFF. As DNA, the CDR3 is TGTGCCAGCAGTTTACAAAACTCCTACAATGAGCAGTTCTTC.

For this clonotype: A much bigger clone sits one base away, suggesting this may be a read error. The gene calls are TRBV7-8 and TRBJ2-5; D perhaps matches TRBD1 (5 bases). This CDR3 is 17 amino acids long. CDR1 is SGHVS and CDR2 is FQNEAQ in the germline V gene. With 1 base removed from V and 2 bases from J, the gap between germline ends came to 17 bases. The DNA for the CDR3 is TGTGCCAGCAGCTTAGATACAGGAGCCCCTAGACAAGAGACCCAGTACTTC. Its translation: CASSLDTGAPRQETQYF. Full variable domain (remainder filled in from reference TRBV7-8 and TRBJ2-5): GAGVSQSPRYKVAKRGQDVALRCDPISGHVSLFWYQQALGQGPEFLTYFQNEAQLDKSGLPSDRFFAERPEGSVSTLKIQRTQQEDSAVYLCASSLDTGAPRQETQYFGPGTRLLVL.

The table lists this clonotype with a few counts. Since no conserved phenylalanine or tryptophan closes the CDR3, a read error is the likely cause. This chain links TRBV6-6 with TRBJ2-3; 8 nucleotides match TRBD2. This CDR3 is built from 16 residues. Per germline, CDR1 MNHNY and CDR2 SVGAGI (reference sequence). V gave up 0 bases and J gave up 6 bases; unmatched junction bases: 8. The CDR3 DNA sequence: TGTGCCAGCAGTTACTCGGAGCGGGAGCAGGGGGATACGCAGTATCTT. It specifies CASSYSEREQGDTQYL.

In its sample, this clonotype is medium-sized (0.01 to 0.1%). The V call is TRBV11-2, the J call TRBJ2-7, with D possibly matching TRBD1 (6 bases). V was pared by 5 bases and J by 4 bases, with 18 bases between. Germline CDR1 is SGHAT and CDR2 is FQNNGV. The CDR3 consists of 15 residues. CDR3 DNA sequence: TGTGCCAGCAGCGCTCGACAGGAGGCCCCTTACGAGCAGTACTTC. Its translation is CASSARQEAPYEQYF.

To note about this clonotype: A much larger clone lies one base from this, so it may be a read error. This chain joins TRBV29-1 and TRBJ1-2, with a possible D match to TRBD1 (5 bases). CDR3 length equals 14 residues. Germline V gene sequence: CDR1 SQVTM, CDR2 ANQGSEA. The CDR3 DNA follows: TGCTGCGTCCCAGCGGGGGTAGGGGTTGGTGGCTACACCTTC. Translating it yields CCVPAGVGVGGYTF.

This clonotype turned up a few times. A much larger clonotype is one base distant, so this may be a read error. The chain joins TRBV12-3 or TRBV12-4 to TRBJ2-1; no clear D gene. This CDR3 region has 13 residues. Deletions cut 5 bases from V and 8 bases from J, with 13 bases between. The CDR3 bases are TGTGCCAGCAGTCTTGACTCCTTTCATGAGCAGTTCTTC. This encodes CASSLDSFHEQFF.

The chain uses TRBV5-4 and TRBJ2-3, with D unresolved. Trimming pared 1 base from V and 2 bases from J, leaving 11 bases between. The CDR3 totals 15 residues. Per germline, CDR1 SGHNT and CDR2 YYREEE (reference sequence). CDR3 sequence (DNA): TGTGCCAGCAGCTTGCGGGCCCTTAACACAGATACGCAGTATTTT. As protein: CASSLRALNTDTQYF. The full variable domain, with the rest looked up from reference TRBV5-4 and TRBJ2-3, is ETGVTQSPTHLIKTRGQQVTLRCSSQSGHNTVSWYQQALGQGPQFIFQYYREEENGRGNFPPRFSGLQFPNYSSELNVNALELDDSALYLCASSLRALNTDTQYFGPGTRLTVL.

This clonotype came up many times. The rearrangement links TRBV29-1 to TRBJ2-2; D might be TRBD2 (5 bases). The CDR3 consists of 13 residues. Germline V gene data show CDR1 as SQVTM and CDR2 as ANQGSEA. V lost 4 bases and J 2 bases, leaving 8 bases between the germline ends. The CDR3 protein is CSVGGLNTGELFF. As DNA, the CDR3 is TGCAGCGTTGGAGGACTTAACACCGGGGAGCTGTTTTTT.